The present entry profiles one TCR beta chain with its context. This clonotype came up a few times. Its antigen remains undetermined. No qualities accompany the bases; no much larger clone lies one base away. The CDR3 numbers 14 residues from cysteine through phenylalanine. Of all the DNA, just the CDR3 is kept, 42 bases in frame from base 1. The germline V end is reduced by 4 bases and the J end by 6 bases; junction bases left unmatched: 8. Looking up the germline V gene yields CDR1 SGHAT and CDR2 FQNNGV. These data belong to a study of response to subunit inactivated influenza vaccine (dated by TCRdb to the late 2010s). In the study overall: Deep quantitative profiling of the T cell receptor repertoire was used in the study to follow responses to a trivalent subunit inactivated influenza vaccine.

Results the study describes overall, beyond this receptor: It was suggested by the authors that each seasonal influenza vaccination may recruit only a limited number of new T cells.

Receptor libraries were prepared by RT-PCR. Reads for this sample came from an Illumina HiSeq 2500. Clones were called with MiXCR by TCRdb after fastp trimmed the public reads at Q25, and only in-frame beta chains were retained. When rows share a CDR3 protein, they turn into one entry using the most common DNA and genes. The sample contains some 150,000 distinct CDR3 sequences, 12% of them found a single time. The ten largest clones add up to approximately 30% of the sample. In addition, the sample was reused for a study of T cells expressing NK-cell markers. The second publication reports: TCR beta cDNA libraries were prepared using 5'RACE template switching, which introduced a universal primer site and unique molecular identifiers. In sorted CD3+CD56+NKG2C+, CD3+CD56+NKG2C- and CD3+CD56-NKG2C+ T-cell subsets from several donors, TCR beta-chain repertoires were profiled. Among the eight sequenced donors, seven were HCMV-seropositive and one was HCMV-seronegative. In several experiments an anti-gammadeltaTCR antibody was added to restrict sorting to alphabetaTCR-expressing T cells. In 5 to 7 donors, the dominant CD3+CD56+NKG2C+ clonotypes were found to rank among the top 10 CD8+ clonotypes and to make up roughly 1.0-7.0% of CD8+ T cells. Those dominant clonotypes were again the most abundant among CD3+CD56-NKG2C+ cells in a few donors, at about 25-60.1%. Whether the expanded NKG2C-expressing T cell clones were specific for HCMV antigens was left unclear. The study sequenced eight donors, all healthy volunteers chosen at random: three men and five women. A commercial ELISA kit detecting HCMV-specific IgG in serum was used to determine HCMV serostatus. Ficoll density gradient centrifugation was used to isolate peripheral blood mononuclear cells from blood. Using Miltenyi isolation kits, CD4+ and CD8+ T cells were isolated from PBMC through magnetic immunoseparation. Priming for cDNA synthesis came from the TCR beta constant segment, and two successive PCR amplification steps followed. The libraries were sequenced on Illumina HiSeq 2000/2500, MiSeq or NextSeq, producing 2 x 150 bp reads. MIGEC handled demultiplexing of the reads and grouping by UMI, while MiTCR was used to assemble and quantify clonotypes. To exclude erroneous sequences, only TCR cDNA sequences supported by at least two reads were retained. The tcR package was used for downstream repertoire analysis, with clonotypes matched between fractions based on CDR3 nucleotide sequence plus V segment. VDJmatch was used to annotate antigen specificity against VDJdb, with one amino acid substitution allowed in CDR3.

This material consisted of CD8+ T cells sorted from PBMCs, taken approximately 13 days after vaccination. The chain is encoded by TRBV11-2 joined to TRBJ1-2; 7 middle bases align to TRBD1. The clonotype originates from a man aged 45-65 years who received an inactivated influenza vaccine. Donor details come from another sample of the same person, matched by shared clones. The base sequence is TGTGCCAGCAGCTCCACGGACAGGAGAAATGGCTACACCTTC. It encodes CASSSTDRRNGYTF.